What follows is one T cell receptor (beta chain) and its context. Its antigen is undetermined. Expressed TCRB transcripts got sequenced, as all isolated RNA was reverse transcribed. TCRdb's copy holds only in-frame clones and misses some; the assay was immunoSEQ multiplex PCR. The sample has fewer than 300,000 clones, roughly 20% seen once. The data were taken from a study of beta chain features in type 1 diabetes. Trimming removed 5 bases from V and 5 bases from J; junction bases left unmatched: 8. Germline V gives CDR1 SEHNR, CDR2 FQNEAQ (reference sequence). The length of the CDR3 is 16 residues. Findings of the study overall: In every one of the four CD4+ subsets, TCRB CDR3s were moderately but significantly shorter in Type 1 diabetes patients.

The source material was naive CD4+ T cells from blood. The TCR sequence derives from a woman aged 35 to 49 with type 1 diabetes. This sequence joins TRBV7-9 and TRBJ1-4, with 10 bases aligning to TRBD1. DNA for the CDR3: TGTGCCAGCAGCGCCACCCGACAGGGGGCAAATGAAAAACTGTTTTTT. This sequence encodes CASSATRQGANEKLFF.